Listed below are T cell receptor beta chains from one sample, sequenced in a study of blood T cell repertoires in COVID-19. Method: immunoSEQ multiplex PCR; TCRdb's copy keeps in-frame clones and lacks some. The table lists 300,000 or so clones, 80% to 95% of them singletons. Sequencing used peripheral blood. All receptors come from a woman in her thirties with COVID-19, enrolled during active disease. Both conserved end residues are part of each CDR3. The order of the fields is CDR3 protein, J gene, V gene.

CASSYSGQGVDEQYF | TRBJ2-7 | TRBV6-5
CASSLTHGGGPNTEAFF | TRBJ1-1 | TRBV28
CASSLGGTGNLVNEQFF | TRBJ2-1 | TRBV7-2
CASSSGGSYEQYF | TRBJ2-7 | TRBV5-6
CASSDRGGGYGYTF | TRBJ1-2 | TRBV6-1
CASSRSGGPRNGYTF | TRBJ1-2 | TRBV11-2
CASSQGLGDTQYF | TRBJ2-3 | TRBV5-4
CASSGTGSRETQYF | TRBJ2-5 | TRBV9
CASSLEGRETQYF | TRBJ2-5 | TRBV5-4
CASRLAGFDEQFF | TRBJ2-1 | TRBV12-3/TRBV12-4
CASSSPGTVASDNEQFF | TRBJ2-1 | TRBV7-9
CASRPGLAGNNEQFF | TRBJ2-1 | TRBV10-2
CASSLASGQGIYGYTF | TRBJ1-2 | TRBV5-1
CASSQGLAGGIGNIQYF | TRBJ2-4 | TRBV4-2
CASSLGQGANNSPLHF | TRBJ1-6 | TRBV7-8
CASRHGSTYNEQFF | TRBJ2-1 | TRBV11-1
CAWKVTRDGELFF | TRBJ2-2 | TRBV30
CASARYYGYTF | TRBJ1-2 | TRBV5-8
CAWSLLNEQYF | TRBJ2-7 | TRBV30
CASRRDRGKGYTF | TRBJ1-2 | TRBV6-5
CASSISAGNQPQHF | TRBJ1-5 | TRBV19
CSVDLTSYGYTF | TRBJ1-2 | TRBV29-1
CSASPPQGRPYGYTF | TRBJ1-2 | TRBV20-1
CASSAGATISDGLGTF | TRBJ1-2 | TRBV28
CASSTGQGIFF | TRBJ2-1 | TRBV19
CASSAPVVSEQFF | TRBJ2-1 | TRBV9
CASSLRAGQSEAFF | TRBJ1-1 | TRBV7-9
CASRLGAHGYTF | TRBJ1-2 | TRBV27
CASSLGEGNQPQHF | TRBJ1-5 | TRBV5-1
CASGFTGLAGVSMGQYF | TRBJ2-7 | TRBV12-5
CASSEKRQGAREQYF | TRBJ2-7 | TRBV18
CASSIQGGNSPLHF | TRBJ1-6 | TRBV19
CASSVAGDPSYEQYF | TRBJ2-7 | TRBV18
CATSRSNLAGAYEQYF | TRBJ2-7 | TRBV15
CASHLRGVRGTEAFF | TRBJ1-1 | TRBV11-2
CASSPAGVNTGELFF | TRBJ2-2 | TRBV19
CASSDSKGEAFF | TRBJ1-1 | TRBV6-4
CASSIASGSPFF | TRBJ2-1 | TRBV7-9
CASSRGTSGSVTETQYF | TRBJ2-5 | TRBV6-2/TRBV6-3
CASSRTSTSTDTQYF | TRBJ2-3 | TRBV25-1
CSVRQGLIHGGNEQFF | TRBJ2-1 | TRBV29-1
CASSLIEGIRGGQWDQPQHF | TRBJ1-5 | TRBV7-6
CASSEEEGNGYTF | TRBJ1-2 | TRBV6-1
CSASDAGGGKNIQYF | TRBJ2-4 | TRBV20-1
CASSRTTGMSSNQPQHF | TRBJ1-5 | TRBV6-6
CATADRADQPQHF | TRBJ1-5 | TRBV24-1
CAWTGKLNYGYTF | TRBJ1-2 | TRBV30
CASSPQRTGGSLNTEAFF | TRBJ1-1 | TRBV19
CASSPSGWLAGETQYF | TRBJ2-5 | TRBV6-6
CASSLRGPGEMNTEAFF | TRBJ1-1 | TRBV7-3
CASSYSGDTNEKLFF | TRBJ1-4 | TRBV6-5
CASSEVDTQPQHF | TRBJ1-5 | TRBV6-1